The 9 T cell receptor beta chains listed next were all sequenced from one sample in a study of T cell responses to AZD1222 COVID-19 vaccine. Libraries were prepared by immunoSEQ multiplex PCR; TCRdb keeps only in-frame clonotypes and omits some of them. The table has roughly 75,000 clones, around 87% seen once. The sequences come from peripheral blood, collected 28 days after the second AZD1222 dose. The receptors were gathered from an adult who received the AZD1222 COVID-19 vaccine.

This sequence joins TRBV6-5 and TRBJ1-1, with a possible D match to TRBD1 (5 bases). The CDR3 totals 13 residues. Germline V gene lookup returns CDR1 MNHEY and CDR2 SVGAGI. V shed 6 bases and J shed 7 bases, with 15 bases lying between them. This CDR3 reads CASSPPAGFEAFF. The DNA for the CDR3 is TGTGCCAGCAGCCCCCCGGCAGGGTTTGAAGCTTTCTTT.

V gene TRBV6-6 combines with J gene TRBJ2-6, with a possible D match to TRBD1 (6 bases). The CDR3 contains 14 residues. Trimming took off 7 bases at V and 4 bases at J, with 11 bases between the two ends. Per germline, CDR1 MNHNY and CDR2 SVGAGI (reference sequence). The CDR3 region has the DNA TGTGCCAGCAACCGGGACACCGGGGCCAACGTCCTGACTTTC. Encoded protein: CASNRDTGANVLTF.

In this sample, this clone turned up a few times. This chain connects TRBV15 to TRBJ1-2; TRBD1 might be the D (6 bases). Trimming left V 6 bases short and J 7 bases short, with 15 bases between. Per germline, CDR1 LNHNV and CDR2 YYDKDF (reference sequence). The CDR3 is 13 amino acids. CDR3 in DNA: TGTGCCACCAGTCTTCCGGGGGCGACTGGCTACACCTTC. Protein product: CATSLPGATGYTF.

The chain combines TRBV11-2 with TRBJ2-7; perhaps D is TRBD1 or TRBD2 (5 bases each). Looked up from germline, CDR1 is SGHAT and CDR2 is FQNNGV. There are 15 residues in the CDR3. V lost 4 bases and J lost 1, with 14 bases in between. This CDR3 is CASSSTTGQSYEQYF. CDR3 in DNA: TGTGCCAGCAGCTCAACTACGGGGCAGTCCTACGAGCAGTACTTC.

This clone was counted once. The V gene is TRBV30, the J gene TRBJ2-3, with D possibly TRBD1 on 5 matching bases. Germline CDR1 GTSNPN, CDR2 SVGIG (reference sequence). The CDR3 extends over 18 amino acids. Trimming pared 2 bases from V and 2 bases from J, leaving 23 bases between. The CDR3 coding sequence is TGTGCCTGGAGTCGAGTCCTGCAGGGTGGGATCGACACAGATACGCAGTATTTT. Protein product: CAWSRVLQGGIDTDTQYF.

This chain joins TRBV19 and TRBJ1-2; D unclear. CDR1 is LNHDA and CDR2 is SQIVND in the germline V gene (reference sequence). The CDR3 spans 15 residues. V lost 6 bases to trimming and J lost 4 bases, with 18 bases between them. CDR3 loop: CASSHTGVGIYGYTF. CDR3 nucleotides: TGTGCCAGTAGCCACACCGGGGTGGGGATCTATGGCTACACCTTC.

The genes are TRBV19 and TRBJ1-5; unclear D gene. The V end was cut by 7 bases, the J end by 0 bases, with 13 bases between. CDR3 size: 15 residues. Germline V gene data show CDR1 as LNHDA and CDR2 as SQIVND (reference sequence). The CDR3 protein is CASNREPYSNQPQHF. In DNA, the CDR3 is TGTGCCAGTAATAGAGAACCCTATAGCAATCAGCCCCAGCATTTT.

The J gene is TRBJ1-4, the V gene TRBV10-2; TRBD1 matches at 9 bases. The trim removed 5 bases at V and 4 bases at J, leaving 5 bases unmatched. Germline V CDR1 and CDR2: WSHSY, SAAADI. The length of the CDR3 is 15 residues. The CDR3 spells CASSSGQGNNEKLFF. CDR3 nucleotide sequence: TGCGCCAGCAGTTCCGGACAGGGGAATAATGAAAAACTGTTTTTT.

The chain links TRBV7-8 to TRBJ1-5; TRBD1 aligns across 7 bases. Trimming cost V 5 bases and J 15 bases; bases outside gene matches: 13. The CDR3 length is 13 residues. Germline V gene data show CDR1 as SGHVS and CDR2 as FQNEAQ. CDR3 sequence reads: CASSTRGSRDRHF. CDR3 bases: TGTGCCAGCAGCACTCGCGGATCTCGGGACAGGCATTTT.